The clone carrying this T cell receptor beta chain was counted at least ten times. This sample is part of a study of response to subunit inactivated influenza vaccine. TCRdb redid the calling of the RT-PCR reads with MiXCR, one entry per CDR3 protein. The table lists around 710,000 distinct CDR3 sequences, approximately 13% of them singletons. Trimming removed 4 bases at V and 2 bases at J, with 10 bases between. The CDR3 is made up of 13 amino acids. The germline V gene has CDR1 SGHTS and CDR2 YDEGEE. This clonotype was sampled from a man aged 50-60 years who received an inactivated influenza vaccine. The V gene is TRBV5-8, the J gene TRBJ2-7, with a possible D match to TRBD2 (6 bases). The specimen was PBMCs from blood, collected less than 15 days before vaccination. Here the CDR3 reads CASSRGRTYEQYF. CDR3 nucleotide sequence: TGTGCCAGCAGCCGGGGGAGGACCTACGAGCAGTACTTC.